These 7 T cell receptor beta chains came from one sample sequenced in a study of CD8 T cells in Susac syndrome. With random hexamers, reverse transcription was performed on about 0.5 to 1 ug of RNA. TCRdb reprocessed the immunoSEQ multiplex PCR reads via MiXCR and lists one record per CDR3 protein. Of about 130,000 distinct CDR3 sequences detected, roughly 93% appear once; the ten largest clones hold roughly 0.3%. Specimen: CD8+ T cells from PBMCs. All receptors come from a human donor with multiple sclerosis.

The rearrangement joins TRBV12-3 or TRBV12-4 to TRBJ1-2; 9 positions match TRBD1. V was clipped by 7 bases and J by 6 bases; unmatched bases: 12. The CDR3 runs 15 residues. The CDR3 loop is CASTQYYRGQDGYTF. In DNA, the CDR3 is TGTGCCAGCACCCAGTACTACAGGGGGCAGGATGGCTACACCTTC.

The chain is built from TRBV20-1 and TRBJ1-5; the match to TRBD1 covers 7 bases. The CDR3 extends over 14 amino acids. V lost 3 bases to trimming and J lost 7 bases; unmatched junction nucleotides: 9. CDR1 is DFQATT, CDR2 SNEGSKA, per germline (reference sequence). The CDR3 DNA follows: TGCAGTGCTAGGGGAGACAGGGAAAACCAGCCCCAGCATTTT. This gives the protein CSARGDRENQPQHF.

The chain employs TRBV19 and TRBJ2-1; the D gene is possibly TRBD1 (5 bases). The germline V gene has CDR1 LNHDA and CDR2 SQIVND (reference sequence). V was cut by 7 bases and J by 9 bases, with 13 bases left in between. The CDR3 covers 12 residues. CDR3 coding DNA: TGTGCCAGTAAGGGGCCCCCGGGTGAGCAGTTCTTC. It codes for CASKGPPGEQFF.

There are a few counts of this clonotype. This chain links TRBV6-5 with TRBJ1-2; 7 bases are a match to TRBD1. V was clipped by 2 bases and J by 5 bases; unmatched bases: 8. CDR3 length: 15 residues. The germline gives CDR1 MNHEY, CDR2 SVGAGI. The DNA for the CDR3 is TGTGCCAGCAGTTACCGACAGGGCTGGTGGTATGGCTACACCTTC. It codes for CASSYRQGWWYGYTF.

The chain has TRBV9 and TRBJ2-5; 8 bases agree with TRBD2. CDR3 length equals 16 residues. Trimming took 4 bases from V and 3 from J; bases not matched to a gene: 11. CDR1 is SGDLS and CDR2 is YYNGEE in the germline V gene. The CDR3 region has the DNA TGTGCCAGCAGCCCGGAGGGCGGGGGGACAAAAGAGACCCAGTACTTC. It yields the protein CASSPEGGGTKETQYF.

V usage is TRBV7-9 and J usage is TRBJ2-1, with 9 positions matching TRBD2. The CDR3 extends over 15 amino acids. With 1 base clipped from V and 7 bases from J, the junction kept 5 bases outside the gene matches. Looked up from germline, CDR1 is SEHNR and CDR2 is FQNEAQ (reference sequence). The CDR3 is CASSLVPSGDNEQFF. CDR3 nucleotides: TGTGCCAGCAGCTTAGTACCTAGCGGGGATAATGAGCAGTTCTTC.

The chain carries TRBV9 and TRBJ2-1; no firm D call. Trimming shortened V by 3 bases and J by 5 bases, and 15 bases separated the two germline ends. The germline V gene has CDR1 SGDLS and CDR2 YYNGEE. The CDR3 sequence is 15 residues long. CDR3: CASSAPTQLDNEQFF. The CDR3 nucleotides are TGTGCCAGCAGCGCCCCGACGCAATTGGACAATGAGCAGTTCTTC.